This T cell receptor beta chain originates from a study of cytomegalovirus exposure and HLA in healthy donors. Study findings and constraints: Most CMV-associated TCR beta chains were later found to appear HLA-restricted. Certain sequence variants were highly shared and formed a cluster, and this cluster was likely a sequencing artifact. Some TCR beta chains (164 of them) were listed as cytomegalovirus-associated.

For this clone: Antigen specificity is unknown.

PCR primers comprised 60 Vbeta and 13 Jbeta primers. Repertoires were generated with immunoSEQ multiplex PCR, while TCRdb's copy carries only in-frame clones and drops some. The sample has under 110,000 clones; under 80% are singletons. The ends lost 5 bases at V and 5 bases at J; junction bases unmatched: 6. The length of the CDR3 is 14 residues. Per germline, CDR1 SGHTA and CDR2 FQGNSA. The sequencing input was PBMCs. The chain has TRBV7-2 and TRBJ1-5; 7 nucleotides match TRBD1. The source is a woman aged 50 to 60 in good health and CMV-seropositive. The CDR3 sequence: CASSPGTVYQPQHF. The CDR3 DNA sequence: TGTGCCAGCAGCCCCGGGACAGTTTATCAGCCCCAGCATTTT.